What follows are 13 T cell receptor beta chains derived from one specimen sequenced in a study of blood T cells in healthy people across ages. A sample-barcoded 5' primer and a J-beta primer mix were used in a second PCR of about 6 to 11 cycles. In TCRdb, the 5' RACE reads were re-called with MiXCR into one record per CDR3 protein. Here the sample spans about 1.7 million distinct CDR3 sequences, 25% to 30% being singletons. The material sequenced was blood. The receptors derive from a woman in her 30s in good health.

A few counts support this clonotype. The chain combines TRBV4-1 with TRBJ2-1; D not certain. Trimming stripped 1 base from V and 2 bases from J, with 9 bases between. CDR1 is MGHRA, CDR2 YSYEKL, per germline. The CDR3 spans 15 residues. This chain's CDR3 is CASSQAVGTYNEQFF. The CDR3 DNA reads TGCGCCAGCAGCCAAGCGGTGGGTACCTACAATGAGCAGTTCTTC.

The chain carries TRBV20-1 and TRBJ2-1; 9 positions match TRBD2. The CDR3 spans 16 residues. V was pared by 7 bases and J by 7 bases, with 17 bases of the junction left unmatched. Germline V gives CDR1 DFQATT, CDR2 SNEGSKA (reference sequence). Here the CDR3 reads CSVKPTTSGGGNEQFF. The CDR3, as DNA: TGCAGTGTCAAACCAACGACTAGCGGAGGGGGTAATGAGCAGTTCTTC.

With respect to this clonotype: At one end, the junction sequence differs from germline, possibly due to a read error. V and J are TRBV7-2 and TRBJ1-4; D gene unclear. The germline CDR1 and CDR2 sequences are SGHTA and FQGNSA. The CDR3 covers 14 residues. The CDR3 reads CASSLGGSNEELFF. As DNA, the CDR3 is TGTGCCAGCAGCTTAGGAGGGAGTAATGAAGAACTGTTTTTT.

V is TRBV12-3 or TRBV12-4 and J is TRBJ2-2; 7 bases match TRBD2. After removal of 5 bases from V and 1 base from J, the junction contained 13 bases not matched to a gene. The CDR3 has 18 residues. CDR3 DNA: TGTGCCAGCAGTGCCTCGCGGGGCGGGGGTCTGAACACCGGGGAGCTGTTTTTT. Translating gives CASSASRGGGLNTGELFF.

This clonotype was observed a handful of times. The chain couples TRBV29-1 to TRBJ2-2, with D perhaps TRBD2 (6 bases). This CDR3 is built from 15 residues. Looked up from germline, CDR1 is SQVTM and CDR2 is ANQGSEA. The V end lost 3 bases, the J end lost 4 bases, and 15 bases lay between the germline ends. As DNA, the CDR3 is TGCAGCGTTGATTTTCCGGGCGGGGCCACCGGGGAGCTGTTTTTT. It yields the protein CSVDFPGGATGELFF.

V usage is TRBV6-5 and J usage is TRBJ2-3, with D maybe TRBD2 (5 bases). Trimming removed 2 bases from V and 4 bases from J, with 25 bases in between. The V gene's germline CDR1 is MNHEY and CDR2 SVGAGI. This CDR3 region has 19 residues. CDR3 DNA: TGTGCCAGCAGTTACGACCCCTCGGGGTCGCGAGATTTATCAGATACGCAGTATTTT. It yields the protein CASSYDPSGSRDLSDTQYF.

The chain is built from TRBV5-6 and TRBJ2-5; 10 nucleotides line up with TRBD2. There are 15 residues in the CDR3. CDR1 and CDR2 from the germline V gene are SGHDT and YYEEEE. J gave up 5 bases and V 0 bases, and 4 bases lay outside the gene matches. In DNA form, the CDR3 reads TGTGCCAGCAGCTTGGAAGCGGGAGGGCTGGAGACCCAGTACTTC. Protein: CASSLEAGGLETQYF.

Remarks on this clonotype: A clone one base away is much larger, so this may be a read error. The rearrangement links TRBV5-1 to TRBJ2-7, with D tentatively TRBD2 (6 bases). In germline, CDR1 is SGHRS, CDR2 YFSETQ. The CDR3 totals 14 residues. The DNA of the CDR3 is TGCACCAGCAGCGACACTAGCAATCCCTACGAGCAGTACTTC. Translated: CTSSDTSNPYEQYF.

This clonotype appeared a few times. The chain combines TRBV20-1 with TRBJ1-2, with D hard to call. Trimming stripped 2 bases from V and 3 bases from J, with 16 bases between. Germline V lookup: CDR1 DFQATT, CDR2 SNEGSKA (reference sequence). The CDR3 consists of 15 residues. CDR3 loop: CSARSGVARHYGYTF. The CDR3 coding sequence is TGCAGTGCTAGATCCGGGGTAGCCCGTCACTATGGCTACACCTTC.

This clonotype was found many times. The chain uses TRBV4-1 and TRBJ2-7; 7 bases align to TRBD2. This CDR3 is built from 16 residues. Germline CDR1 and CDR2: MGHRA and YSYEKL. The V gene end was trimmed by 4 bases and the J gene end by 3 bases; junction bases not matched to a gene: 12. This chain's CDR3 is CASSPTPAGEVYEQYF. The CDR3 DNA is TGCGCCAGCAGCCCCACACCCGCGGGGGAGGTCTACGAGCAGTACTTC.

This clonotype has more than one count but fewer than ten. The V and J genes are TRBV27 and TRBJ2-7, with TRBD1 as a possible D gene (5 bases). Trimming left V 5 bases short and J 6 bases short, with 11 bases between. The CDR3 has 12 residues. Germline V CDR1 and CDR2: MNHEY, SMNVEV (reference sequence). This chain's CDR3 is CASSRRQGEQYF. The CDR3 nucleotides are TGTGCCAGCAGTCGCCGGCAGGGCGAGCAGTACTTC.

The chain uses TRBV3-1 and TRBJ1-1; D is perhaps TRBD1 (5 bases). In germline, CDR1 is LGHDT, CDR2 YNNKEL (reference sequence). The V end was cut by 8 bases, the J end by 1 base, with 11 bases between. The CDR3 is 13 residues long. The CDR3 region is CASGGPQNTEAFF. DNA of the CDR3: TGTGCCAGCGGGGGACCCCAGAACACTGAAGCTTTCTTT.

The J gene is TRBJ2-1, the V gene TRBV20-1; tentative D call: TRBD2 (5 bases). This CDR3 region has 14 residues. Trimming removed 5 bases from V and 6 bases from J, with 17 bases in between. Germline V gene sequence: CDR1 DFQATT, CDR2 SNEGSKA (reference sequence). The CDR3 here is CSAALASRGNEQFF. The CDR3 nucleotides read TGCAGTGCTGCCCTAGCCTCCCGGGGCAATGAGCAGTTCTTC.